This T cell receptor beta chain was profiled in a study of blood T cells in healthy people across ages (dated by TCRdb to the mid-2010s). Concerning the study at large: In model experiments, template switching captured roughly one uniquely barcoded TCR beta cDNA molecule for every two T cells. Using the same blood draw, the study looked at two additional independent replicas of 1 million unique cDNA reads for two donors, one aged 18 to 30 and the other aged 80 or older. To avoid experimental bias, donors of different ages were randomly spread across the sequencing lanes. The study measured age-related changes in TCR beta repertoire diversity using deep sequencing normalized with unique cDNA molecular identifiers. Four age groups were formed from the donors: young (average approximately 15 years), middle-aged (approximately 42), aged (over 55) and long-lived (about 80). The research as a whole found: Compared with the aged group, more naive CD4+ T cells, fewer expanded clones and increased TCR diversity were shown by the long-lived group, suggesting age selection. Because donor CMV infection status was unknown, age-related changes in expanded clonotypes were potentially confounded. Estimates of total diversity from one million sequenced T cells were regarded as lower bounds and underestimates. A strong correlation was found between observed TCR beta diversity and the percentage of naive T cells measured by flow cytometry. As age increased, observed TCR beta diversity per million T cells dropped in a roughly linear way, and a significant reduction was already evident by age roughly 40. Since profiling was done on bulk unsorted PBMCs, naive and antigen-experienced compartments could not be conclusively compared.

Systemically healthy Caucasian individuals from Russia, some 40 in total and aged about 6 to 95 years, were included as donors. Roughly 9 milliliters of peripheral blood were drawn from each donor into EDTA-treated Vacutainer tubes. Ficoll-Paque density-gradient centrifugation was used to isolate PBMCs, with at least 6 million per sample. Total RNA, at least 6 micrograms per sample, was extracted from PBMCs with Trizol reagent. Naive CD45RAhigh/CD27high T cell percentages were measured by flow cytometry on a PBMC aliquot from every donor. To prepare the library, 5' RACE was applied. TCRdb names Illumina HiSeq 2500 as the instrument used. A second PCR of about 6 to 11 cycles was performed with a sample-barcoded 5' primer and a J-beta primer mix. A unique molecular identifier was introduced onto each TCR beta cDNA molecule by a template-switch 5' adaptor carrying 12 random nucleotides. At least 2.5 million CDR3-containing paired-end reads were obtained from each sample. All of the RNA was converted into first-strand cDNA using the Mint cDNA synthesis kit, with a TRBC-specific oligonucleotide serving as the primer. Following uracil-DNA glycosylase treatment, a first 18-cycle PCR with universal primers M1SS and BC2_uni_R was performed on all cDNA. The authors' pipeline ran thus. For normalization, 1 million high-quality reads, each with a distinct molecular identifier, were randomly selected from each sample. Instead of being binned into consensus sequences, reads that shared molecular identifiers were thrown out. MiTCR, set to a Q25 quality threshold and the strictest error-elimination algorithm, was used for CDR3 identification, clonotype clustering and error correction. A nonparametric unseen species model with Euler transformation was used to estimate a lower bound on total TCR beta diversity. In TCRdb, the public reads were trimmed at Q25 with fastp and aligned with MiXCR, with productive beta chains retained. Here each entry gathers all rows of one CDR3 protein and keeps the most common genes and DNA. The V and J calls and clone size come from TCRdb's table, not from the authors' own analysis. The sample has around 650,000 distinct CDR3 sequences on record, 40% to 45% of them singletons. The ten largest clones represent 25% to 35% of the sample.

This clonotype was recorded many times. What this receptor recognizes is not known. Per-nucleotide qualities are absent, and no much larger clonotype sits a single base away. The V end gives up 5 bases and the J end 1 base, leaving 1 base in the junction not matched to a gene. The CDR1 and CDR2 encoded by the germline V gene are SGHTA and FQGNSA. Counted from cysteine to phenylalanine, this CDR3 has 14 amino acids. The DNA shown is the 42-base CDR3, in frame from base 1. Sequenced material: blood. The V and J segments used are TRBV7-2 and TRBJ2-3; TRBD2 agrees with 9 junctional bases. The sequence was obtained from a man of 80 years or more in good health. The sequenced DNA is TGTGCCAGCAGCCGGACTAGCGGCACAGATACGCAGTATTTT. It encodes CASSRTSGTDTQYF. The variable domain in full, with residues beyond the CDR3 obtained from the reference TRBV7-2 and TRBJ2-3 genes, is GAGVSQSPSNKVTEKGKDVELRCDPISGHTALYWYRQSLGQGLEFLIYFQGNSAPDKSGLPSDRFSAERTGGSVSTLTIQRTQQEDSAVYLCASSRTSGTDTQYFGPGTRLTVL.